This entry lists 18 T cell receptor beta chains sequenced from one sample in a study of post-analysis software for immune sequencing data. Included in the TCR beta cDNA libraries were unique molecular identifiers. From the PCR reads, TCRdb called clonotypes with MiXCR, one entry per CDR3 protein. The sample shows around 400,000 distinct CDR3 sequences, about 40% of them seen only once. No antigen has been identified for these receptors. Findings and limits, study-wide: Among roughly five TRBV segments more frequent in patients than controls were TRBV5-6, TRBV5-1 and TRBV20-1.

Specimen: blood. These receptors came from a girl aged 2-10 years with multiple sclerosis.

The chain joins TRBV11-2 to TRBJ2-7; D is unclear. Germline V gene lookup returns CDR1 SGHAT and CDR2 FQNNGV. Between the trimmed V and J ends, which lost 5 bases and 3 bases, there was a span of 11 bases. The CDR3 loop spans 13 amino acids. The CDR3 nucleotides are TGTGCCAGCAGCGACCGGGCCCTCTACGAGCAGTACTTC. Residues: CASSDRALYEQYF. Combining the CDR3 with reference TRBV11-2 and TRBJ2-7 gives the whole variable domain EAGVAQSPRYKIIEKRQSVAFWCNPISGHATLYWYQQILGQGPKLLIQFQNNGVVDDSQLPKDRFSAERLKGVDSTLKIQPAKLEDSAVYLCASSDRALYEQYFGPGTRLTVT.

This chain uses TRBV29-1 with TRBJ2-3, with 7 bases lining up with TRBD1. J gave up 2 bases and V 1 base, and 3 bases lay outside the gene matches. Germline CDR1 reads SQVTM; CDR2 reads ANQGSEA. The CDR3 is made up of 14 amino acids. CDR3 DNA: TGCAGCGTTGAAGGGGGACAGTTCACAGATACGCAGTATTTT. It specifies CSVEGGQFTDTQYF.

This chain joins TRBV10-3 and TRBJ2-5; TRBD1 is a possible D gene (5 bases). The CDR3 has 13 amino acids. Trimming took 7 bases from V and 5 from J, leaving 14 bases between them. Germline assignment: CDR1 ENHRY and CDR2 SYGVKD. This CDR3 reads CAIKFRDGETQYF. The DNA for the CDR3 is TGTGCCATCAAATTCAGGGATGGGGAGACCCAGTACTTC.

This clonotype was seen a handful of times. V is TRBV7-2 and J is TRBJ2-1, with D hard to call. In germline, CDR1 is SGHTA, CDR2 FQGNSA. Trimming removed 2 bases from V and 0 bases from J, with 5 bases in between. The CDR3 is 14 amino acids. The CDR3 DNA follows: TGTGCCAGCAGCTTAAAGGGCTCCTACAATGAGCAGTTCTTC. Protein: CASSLKGSYNEQFF.

The chain is built from TRBV15 and TRBJ2-3, with 11 bases aligning to TRBD2. Trimming took 4 bases from V and 0 from J; bases not matched to a gene: 12. The CDR3 has 19 amino acids. The V gene's germline CDR1 is LNHNV and CDR2 YYDKDF (reference sequence). The CDR3 loop is CATSTETSGGAPSTDTQYF. The CDR3 region has the DNA TGTGCCACCAGCACAGAAACTAGCGGGGGAGCACCTAGCACAGATACGCAGTATTTT.

The CDR3, as DNA: TGTGCCAGCATTCTTCGTGGTGAGCAGTACTTC. Translating it yields CASILRGEQYF. The chain couples TRBV6-5 to TRBJ2-5; no definite D call. The V end lost 7 bases, the J end lost 11 bases, and 14 bases lay between the germline ends. CDR3 size: 11 residues. CDR1 is MNHEY and CDR2 is SVGAGI in the germline V gene.

V usage is TRBV12-3 or TRBV12-4 and J usage is TRBJ2-2; 8 positions match TRBD1. The CDR3 consists of 15 residues. With V trimmed by 5 bases and J by 5 bases, 7 bases remained unmatched. This CDR3 is CASSEDRALTGELFF. The CDR3 DNA reads TGTGCCAGCAGTGAGGACAGGGCTCTAACCGGGGAGCTGTTTTTT.

Only a few counts were recorded for this clonotype. The CDR3 DNA sequence: TGTGCCAGCAGCTTAGAGAGACCGTCCCAAGAGACCCAGTACTTC. It translates to CASSLERPSQETQYF. The chain carries TRBV7-9 and TRBJ2-5; D unresolved. The V end lost 1 base, the J end lost 1 base, and 10 bases lay between the germline ends. This CDR3 has 15 amino acids. CDR1 is SEHNR and CDR2 is FQNEAQ in the germline V gene (reference sequence).

This clonotype turned up a few times. CDR3 DNA: TGTGCCAGCAGCTTAATAGGTGAATTGCAGACCCAGTACTTC. It yields the protein CASSLIGELQTQYF. J is TRBJ2-4 and V is TRBV7-6; D is uncertain. The DNA end favors TRBJ2-5, so the J call may be wrong. Germline V gene sequence: CDR1 SGHVS, CDR2 FNYEAQ. CDR3 size: 14 residues.

The chain employs TRBV18 and TRBJ2-3, with D perhaps being TRBD1 or TRBD2 (5 bases each). The CDR3 runs 17 residues. CDR1 is KGHSH and CDR2 is LQKENI in the germline V gene. Trimming stripped 0 bases from V and 0 bases from J, with 13 bases between. The CDR3 DNA follows: TGTGCCAGCTCACCACCTGGGAAGGGACCGAGCACAGATACGCAGTATTTT. It yields the protein CASSPPGKGPSTDTQYF.

J is TRBJ1-2 and V is TRBV28, with TRBD1 matching 8 bases. Trimming cost V 2 bases and J 4 bases; bases outside gene matches: 3. The CDR3 covers 14 residues. Germline-derived CDR1 and CDR2 are MDHEN and SYDVKM. CDR3 sequence: CASSLPTGAYGYTF. The CDR3 DNA reads as TGTGCCAGCAGTTTACCGACAGGGGCCTATGGCTACACCTTC.

This clonotype appeared a few times. The V call is TRBV7-8, the J call TRBJ1-5; no reliable D call. V was trimmed by 1 base and J by 1 base, leaving 11 bases between them. This CDR3 is 16 amino acids long. The V gene's germline CDR1 is SGHVS and CDR2 FQNEAQ. The CDR3 DNA sequence: TGTGCCAGCAGCTTAGGGCATACGCGGAGCAATCAGCCCCAGCATTTT. This codes for CASSLGHTRSNQPQHF.

The chain carries TRBV5-1 and TRBJ1-2; D remains unclear. V lost 4 bases, J lost 2 bases, and 12 bases lay in between. The CDR3 has 14 amino acids. CDR1 and CDR2 from the germline V gene are SGHRS and YFSETQ. CDR3 amino acids: CASSRPGPNYGYTF. Written as DNA, the CDR3 is TGCGCCAGCAGCCGCCCAGGTCCGAACTATGGCTACACCTTC.

The chain employs TRBV20-1 and TRBJ1-1; D perhaps matches TRBD1 (5 bases). Trimming took off 3 bases at V and 0 bases at J, with 8 bases between the two ends. The CDR3 length is 13 residues. Germline CDR1 DFQATT, CDR2 SNEGSKA (reference sequence). The chain's CDR3 is CSASTTVNTEAFF. The DNA for the CDR3 is TGCAGTGCTAGCACGACAGTGAACACTGAAGCTTTCTTT.

The chain employs TRBV13 and TRBJ1-1; 8 positions match TRBD1. The J segment lost 6 bases and the V segment lost 9 bases, leaving 15 bases of the junction unmatched. Per the germline V gene, CDR1 is PRHDT and CDR2 is FYEKMQ (reference sequence). The CDR3 is 15 amino acids. Written as DNA, the CDR3 is TGTGCCAGTAGCCAGTCGGACAGGGCGGTGGCTGAAGCTTTCTTT. Protein product: CASSQSDRAVAEAFF.

This clonotype was detected a few times. The chain recombines TRBV12-3 or TRBV12-4 with TRBJ2-1, with a weak D call TRBD1 (5 bases). This CDR3 spans 16 amino acids. V was shortened by 2 bases and J by 6 bases, with 17 bases between the two germline ends. The CDR3 region is CASSLRGALRLNEQFF. The CDR3 DNA reads as TGTGCCAGCAGTTTAAGGGGCGCTCTACGACTCAATGAGCAGTTCTTC.

This sequence joins TRBV5-1 and TRBJ1-1; D unresolved. CDR1 and CDR2 (germline): SGHRS, YFSETQ. V was pared by 0 bases and J by 5 bases, with 11 bases between. The CDR3 has 14 residues. CDR3 nucleotides: TGCGCCAGCAGCTTGGAGGCTCAAGGGACTGAAGCTTTCTTT. As protein: CASSLEAQGTEAFF.

This clonotype was picked up a small number of times. The chain carries TRBV6-1 and TRBJ2-4; D is ambiguous. The last part of the DNA fits TRBJ2-7 better; the J call may be wrong. This CDR3 has 14 residues. Germline V gene lookup returns CDR1 MNHNS and CDR2 SASEGT. This chain's CDR3 is CASSESRAIYEQYF. The DNA for the CDR3 is TGTGCCAGCAGTGAAAGTAGAGCTATCTACGAGCAGTACTTC.